Detailed here is one T cell receptor beta chain. Its antigen is undetermined. The CDR3 is made up of 14 amino acids. The germline V gene encodes CDR1 MGHRA and CDR2 YSYEKL. Trimming cost V 6 bases and J 4 bases, with 16 bases left between them. The sample originates from a study of T cells after yellow fever vaccination. They built TCR cDNA with 5'RACE template switching, a step that put in a universal primer site and UMIs. TCRdb ran MiXCR on the 5' RACE reads and lists one entry per CDR3 protein. This sample has some 320,000 distinct CDR3 sequences; roughly 4.3% occur once, and the top ten carry just under 25%. Findings of the study overall: Just a small share of clonotypes turned up in the CD4 compartment as well as the CD8 compartment. Peaking faster, on day 5 versus 15, the secondary response was nonetheless weaker. From the bulk population, abundant clonotypes could contaminate and appear within FACS-sorted repertoires.

Specimen: PBMCs, collected 5 days after the yellow fever booster vaccination. The source is a man between 18 and 29 years old who received the YFV17D yellow fever vaccine. This rearrangement joins TRBV4-1 to TRBJ2-7; D unresolved. The CDR3 region is CASSRVVSAYEQYV. The CDR3 region has the DNA TGCGCCAGCAGTCGAGTGGTTTCAGCTTACGAGCAGTACGTC.